These 29 T cell receptor beta chains came from one sample sequenced in a study of CD8 T cells in ankylosing spondylitis. TCRdb re-called the 5' RACE reads through MiXCR, storing one row per CDR3 protein. The table includes about 390,000 distinct CDR3 sequences, 20% to 25% detected once. Study-wide results and caveats: Eight highly homologous variants formed a TCR beta motif that appeared characteristic of ankylosing spondylitis blood.

These receptors are not linked to any known antigen. The sample was blood, either unsorted or a sorted T cell fraction (not recorded which). The receptors were sampled from a male donor with ankylosing spondylitis.

This clonotype was observed a few times. The rearrangement links TRBV12-3 or TRBV12-4 to TRBJ1-5, with D unresolved. Trimming cost V 5 bases and J 4 bases, with 6 bases left between them. The CDR3 runs to 12 residues. The CDR3 nucleotides are TGTGCCAGCAGTCCGTATAATCAGCCCCAGCATTTT. Protein product: CASSPYNQPQHF.

The chain carries TRBV7-8 and TRBJ2-7; 7 nucleotides agree with TRBD1. The CDR3 has 14 residues. V shed 3 bases, J shed 5 bases, and the junction held 7 bases outside the gene matches. Germline V CDR1 and CDR2: SGHVS, FQNEAQ. The CDR3 DNA reads as TGTGCCAGCAGCTTTAGACAGGGAACCCACGAGCAGTACTTC. This gives the protein CASSFRQGTHEQYF.

The chain recombines TRBV5-5 with TRBJ2-5, with D tentatively TRBD1 or TRBD2 (5 bases each). The CDR3 contains 13 residues. Between the trimmed V and J ends, which lost 2 bases and 5 bases, there was a span of 10 bases. Germline CDR1 SGHKS, CDR2 YYEKEE (reference sequence). In DNA, the CDR3 is TGTGCCAGCAGCTTTCCGGGGCGGGAGACCCAGTACTTC. Translated: CASSFPGRETQYF.

This clonotype was recorded a few times. V usage is TRBV7-2 and J usage is TRBJ1-5; the D gene is possibly TRBD1 (6 bases). The CDR3 runs 14 residues. The germline V and J ends were trimmed by 4 bases and 7 bases, with 14 bases remaining between them. In germline, CDR1 is SGHTA, CDR2 FQGNSA. CDR3 bases: TGTGCCAGCAGCTCGATCAGGGGAGGACAGCCCCAGCATTTT. Protein: CASSSIRGGQPQHF.

The chain combines TRBV29-1 with TRBJ2-2, with 9 bases identical to TRBD2. The CDR3 covers 14 residues. Trimming removed 3 bases from V and 2 bases from J; junction bases left unmatched: 1. The germline V gene has CDR1 SQVTM and CDR2 ANQGSEA. The CDR3 DNA follows: TGCAGCGTTGAGCGGGGGGGTAACACCGGGGAGCTGTTTTTT. It specifies CSVERGGNTGELFF.

This clonotype was counted between two and nine times. The rearrangement links TRBV4-2 to TRBJ1-5, with D unclear. This CDR3 comprises 15 residues. V shed 1 base and J shed 7 bases, with 14 bases lying between them. Germline assignment: CDR1 LGHNA and CDR2 YNFKEQ. The CDR3 protein is CASSQVSGNEQPQHF. CDR3 DNA: TGTGCCAGCAGCCAAGTATCGGGGAATGAGCAGCCCCAGCATTTT.

CDR3 bases: TGTGCCATCAGTGAGTCGAGGCACGAGCAGTACTTC. Encoded protein: CAISESRHEQYF. The chain is built from TRBV10-3 and TRBJ2-7; D is unresolved. V was shortened by 0 bases and J by 5 bases, with 5 bases between the two germline ends. Germline V gene lookup returns CDR1 ENHRY and CDR2 SYGVKD. CDR3 size: 12 residues.

This clonotype was seen more than once but under ten times. V and J are TRBV7-3 and TRBJ2-3; no clear D gene. Germline V CDR1 and CDR2: SGHTA, FQGTGA. V was cut by 0 bases and J by 2 bases, with 6 bases left in between. There are 14 residues in the CDR3. The CDR3: CASSLTHNTDTQYF. Written as DNA, the CDR3 is TGTGCCAGCAGCTTAACGCATAACACAGATACGCAGTATTTT. Variable domain in full (rest from reference TRBV7-3 and TRBJ2-3): GAGVSQTPSNKVTEKGKYVELRCDPISGHTALYWYRQSLGQGPEFLIYFQGTGAADDSGLPNDRFFAVRPEGSVSTLKIQRTERGDSAVYLCASSLTHNTDTQYFGPGTRLTVL.

This clonotype has only a few counts. V usage is TRBV7-2 and J usage is TRBJ2-7, with TRBD2 matching 9 bases. Per germline, CDR1 SGHTA and CDR2 FQGNSA. CDR3 length: 13 residues. The V gene end was trimmed by 3 bases and the J gene end by 9 bases; junction bases not matched to a gene: 6. CDR3 sequence: CASSFEREEVQYF. CDR3 coding DNA: TGTGCCAGCAGCTTCGAGCGGGAGGAAGTGCAGTACTTC.

J is TRBJ2-3 and V is TRBV12-3 or TRBV12-4, with a tentative D call TRBD1 (6 bases). The CDR3 sequence is 13 residues long. V lost 10 bases to trimming and J lost 1 base, with 12 bases between them. In DNA form, the CDR3 reads TGTGCCACAGGGACATCGGGCACAGATACGCAGTATTTT. Encoded protein: CATGTSGTDTQYF.

This clonotype has more than one count but fewer than ten. The chain is built from TRBV7-6 and TRBJ2-1, with 10 bases that match TRBD2. Germline V gene lookup returns CDR1 SGHVS and CDR2 FNYEAQ. The CDR3 runs to 15 residues. Trimming removed 10 bases from V and 5 bases from J; junction bases left unmatched: 11. CDR3 nucleotides: TGTGCCACCACTCCGATCACTAGCGGGAACAATGAGCAGTTCTTC. Amino acids: CATTPITSGNNEQFF.

This clonotype was observed at least ten times. This chain joins TRBV29-1 and TRBJ2-7; D is unresolved. The V gene's germline CDR1 is SQVTM and CDR2 ANQGSEA. This CDR3 region has 14 residues. V was shortened by 3 bases and J by 2 bases, with 14 bases between the two germline ends. The CDR3, as DNA: TGCAGCGTTGAGAGGCGAACCCCACCCTACGAGCAGTACTTC. It translates to CSVERRTPPYEQYF.

This clonotype showed up many times. The V and J genes are TRBV7-2 and TRBJ2-4; TRBD2 matches at 7 bases. The CDR3 runs 17 residues. V lost 9 bases to trimming and J lost 0 bases; unmatched junction nucleotides: 14. Germline loops: CDR1 SGHTA, CDR2 FQGNSA. CDR3 sequence reads: CASLESSGLLAKNIQYF. Written as DNA, the CDR3 is TGTGCCAGTCTAGAGTCTAGCGGTCTGCTAGCCAAAAACATTCAGTACTTC.

This clonotype has only a few counts. This chain connects TRBV20-1 to TRBJ1-6; weak D call: TRBD1 (5 bases). The ends were cut back, 6 bases at V and 7 bases at J, with 13 bases in the middle. This CDR3 comprises 13 residues. Germline V gives CDR1 DFQATT, CDR2 SNEGSKA (reference sequence). The chain's CDR3 is CSAAEGPNSPLHF. The CDR3 DNA reads TGCAGTGCCGCCGAGGGGCCAAATTCACCCCTCCACTTT.

The chain combines TRBV20-1 with TRBJ2-4, with TRBD2 as a possible D gene (6 bases). From germline, CDR1 is DFQATT and CDR2 SNEGSKA (reference sequence). The CDR3 is 15 amino acids. Trimming removed 0 bases at V and 1 base at J, with 10 bases between. Here the CDR3 reads CSAREAGSAKNIQYF. The DNA of the CDR3 is TGCAGTGCTAGAGAGGCGGGGTCGGCCAAAAACATTCAGTACTTC.

A few counts support this clonotype. The rearrangement uses TRBV11-2 and TRBJ2-2, with 8 nucleotides matching TRBD2. CDR3 length: 15 residues. V trimming: 5 bases; J trimming: 7 bases; junction bases outside the gene matches: 9. Per the germline V gene, CDR1 is SGHAT and CDR2 is FQNNGV. For the CDR3, the DNA is TGTGCCAGCAGCCTTTCGGGAGGGCACATCGGGGAGCTGTTTTTT. This codes for CASSLSGGHIGELFF.

The chain employs TRBV7-2 and TRBJ1-1, with a weak D call TRBD1 (5 bases). V lost 3 bases and J 6 bases, leaving 14 bases between the germline ends. The CDR3 totals 14 residues. Germline loops: CDR1 SGHTA, CDR2 FQGNSA. In DNA, the CDR3 is TGTGCCAGCAGCTTTCTGCAGGGAGGAGCTGAAGCTTTCTTT. This codes for CASSFLQGGAEAFF.

V and J are TRBV20-1 and TRBJ2-3, with 13 bases identical to TRBD2. Trimming took 5 bases from V and 7 from J; bases not matched to a gene: 3. The CDR3 has 13 amino acids. Germline CDR1 and CDR2: DFQATT and SNEGSKA (reference sequence). CDR3 bases: TGCAGTGCTGGGGGGACTAGCGGGAATACGCAGTATTTT. Translation gives CSAGGTSGNTQYF.

The rearrangement joins TRBV29-1 to TRBJ2-5; 10 bases fit TRBD1. The CDR3 totals 16 residues. The V and J ends lost 1 base and 5 bases, in that order; junction bases with no gene match: 10. From germline, CDR1 is SQVTM and CDR2 ANQGSEA. CDR3 residues: CSVEAIGTGAVETQYF. CDR3 nucleotides: TGCAGCGTTGAAGCCATCGGGACAGGGGCTGTGGAGACCCAGTACTTC.

The chain is built from TRBV18 and TRBJ2-3, with D perhaps given as TRBD1 or TRBD2 (5 bases each). Looked up from germline, CDR1 is KGHSH and CDR2 is LQKENI. The V end was cut by 6 bases, the J end by 3 bases, with 16 bases between. The length of the CDR3 is 15 residues. CDR3 sequence reads: CASSTPGGRTDTQYF. The CDR3 DNA follows: TGTGCCAGCTCCACCCCTGGGGGAAGAACAGATACGCAGTATTTT.

The rearrangement uses TRBV12-3 or TRBV12-4 and TRBJ1-4; weak D call: TRBD1 (5 bases). V shed 8 bases and J shed 7 bases, with 17 bases lying between them. This CDR3 spans 14 amino acids. The CDR3 DNA sequence: TGTGCCAGCCGGAGTACGACCGGGGGTGAAAAACTGTTTTTT. It is translated as CASRSTTGGEKLFF.

The V call is TRBV7-3, the J call TRBJ1-2, with TRBD1 matching 7 bases. Germline values: CDR1 SGHTA, CDR2 FQGTGA. V trimming: 6 bases; J trimming: 7 bases; junction bases outside the gene matches: 8. This CDR3 spans 13 amino acids. This CDR3 reads CASRLGTASGYTF. CDR3 bases: TGTGCCAGCAGGTTGGGGACAGCGTCTGGCTACACCTTC.

This clonotype is a singleton in its sample. The rearrangement uses TRBV11-2 and TRBJ2-1; 10 bases map to TRBD2. V lost 4 bases and J lost 9; bases outside the gene matches: 6. Looked up from germline, CDR1 is SGHAT and CDR2 is FQNNGV. This CDR3 contains 14 residues. The CDR3 is CASSSLAGVGEQFF. The DNA for the CDR3 is TGTGCCAGCAGCTCCCTAGCGGGAGTGGGTGAGCAGTTCTTC.

This clonotype was detected many times. V and J are TRBV12-3 or TRBV12-4 and TRBJ2-1, with TRBD2 identical over 8 bases. With V trimmed by 5 bases and J by 7 bases, 10 bases remained unmatched. This CDR3 is built from 15 residues. Here the CDR3 DNA reads TGTGCCAGCAGTCAAAGAGCGGGAGCGGGTAATGAGCAGTTCTTC. This sequence encodes CASSQRAGAGNEQFF.

The table lists this clonotype with many counts. The J gene is TRBJ1-1, the V gene TRBV28; D uncertain. This CDR3 contains 16 residues. Germline CDR1 MDHEN, CDR2 SYDVKM. V was pared by 3 bases and J by 5 bases, with 19 bases between. This CDR3 reads CASSFPGERFSTEAFF. CDR3 sequence (DNA): TGTGCCAGCAGTTTTCCGGGAGAACGGTTTTCGACTGAAGCTTTCTTT.

The chain links TRBV12-3 or TRBV12-4 to TRBJ2-3, with D possibly TRBD2 on 6 matching bases. The CDR3 is 15 amino acids. V lost 9 bases, J lost 1 base, and 17 bases lay in between. Here the CDR3 reads CASAWRDRGTDTQYF. CDR3 DNA: TGTGCCAGTGCTTGGAGGGACCGTGGCACAGATACGCAGTATTTT.

The V and J genes are TRBV12-3 or TRBV12-4 and TRBJ2-2; TRBD2 matches 11 bases. J lost 5 bases, V lost 7 bases, and 9 bases had no gene match. The CDR3 consists of 16 residues. CDR3 nucleotides: TGTGCCAGCATCCTAGGGCTAGCGGGGGGTACCGGGGAGCTGTTTTTT. Its protein is CASILGLAGGTGELFF.

The table lists this clonotype with many counts. The chain joins TRBV29-1 to TRBJ2-1; TRBD2 might be the D (5 bases). Germline V gives CDR1 SQVTM, CDR2 ANQGSEA. The CDR3 covers 10 residues. V was shortened by 6 bases and J by 15 bases, with 15 bases between the two germline ends. The DNA for the CDR3 is TGCAGCGTCGCGGGCCAGGTACCGTTCTTC. Its protein product is CSVAGQVPFF.

J is TRBJ2-5 and V is TRBV24-1, with D possibly being TRBD1 or TRBD2 (6 bases each). The CDR3 consists of 13 residues. Germline V gives CDR1 KGHDR, CDR2 SFDVKD. V lost 6 bases, J lost 5 bases, and 12 bases lay in between. The CDR3 loop is CATSPGAQETQYF. CDR3 sequence (DNA): TGTGCCACCAGTCCGGGGGCCCAGGAGACCCAGTACTTC.